One and the same sample provided the 25 T cell receptor beta chains below, sequenced in a study of T cell responses to AZD1222 COVID-19 vaccine. Repertoires were generated with immunoSEQ multiplex PCR, while TCRdb's copy carries only in-frame clones and drops some. The sample carries more than 85,000 clones, 80% to 95% recorded once. The sequencing used peripheral blood, collected 28 days after the second AZD1222 dose. These receptors were collected from an adult who received the AZD1222 COVID-19 vaccine.

V is TRBV3-1 (or the pseudogene TRBV3-2) and J is TRBJ2-1, with 8 bases matching TRBD1. The CDR3 contains 14 residues. Germline lookup yields CDR1 LGHDT and CDR2 YNNKEL (reference sequence). V gave up 3 bases and J gave up 8 bases; unmatched junction bases: 6. Written as DNA, the CDR3 is TGTGCCAGCAGCCAGGGATCACAGGGGGATGAGCAGTTCTTC. This gives the protein CASSQGSQGDEQFF.

This clone was seen only once. The CDR3 reads CAISGPASTTGELFF. The CDR3 DNA reads TGTGCCATCAGTGGCCCCGCGTCGACGACCGGGGAGCTGTTTTTT. The genes are TRBV10-3 and TRBJ2-2; unclear D gene. V lost 4 bases, J lost 5 bases, and 14 bases lay in between. The length of the CDR3 is 15 residues. Germline lookup yields CDR1 ENHRY and CDR2 SYGVKD.

This clone was observed a few times. V and J are TRBV3-1 (or the pseudogene TRBV3-2) and TRBJ1-5; D remains ambiguous. The ends were cut back, 0 bases at V and 0 bases at J, with 6 bases in the middle. The CDR3 is made up of 15 amino acids. In germline, CDR1 is LGHDT, CDR2 YNNKEL (reference sequence). The CDR3: CASSQDSSSNQPQHF. Written as DNA, the CDR3 is TGTGCCAGCAGCCAAGATTCCAGTAGCAATCAGCCCCAGCATTTT.

As regards this clone: Distinct nucleotide sequences in the sample also encode this CDR3. The chain joins TRBV6-5 to TRBJ1-2; D call uncertain. V lost 6 bases, J lost 4 bases, and 6 bases lay in between. Germline V gene sequence: CDR1 MNHEY, CDR2 SVGAGI. The CDR3 totals 11 residues. The CDR3 sequence is CASSPGYGYTF. In DNA form, the CDR3 reads TGTGCCAGCAGCCCAGGCTATGGCTACACCTTC.

This chain uses TRBV7-9 with TRBJ1-2; 10 positions agree with TRBD1. Germline V gives CDR1 SEHNR, CDR2 FQNEAQ (reference sequence). Trimming cost V 2 bases and J 1 base; bases outside gene matches: 4. The length of the CDR3 is 16 residues. The CDR3 region has the DNA TGTGCCAGCAGCTTACCCGGGACAGGGGTTAACTATGGCTACACCTTC. It translates to CASSLPGTGVNYGYTF.

The rearrangement links TRBV24-1 to TRBJ1-2, with 9 bases aligning to TRBD1. Germline CDR1 is KGHDR and CDR2 is SFDVKD. This CDR3 is 15 amino acids long. V was pared by 3 bases and J by 6 bases, with 7 bases of the junction left unmatched. The CDR3, as DNA: TGTGCCACCAGTGATATCGGACAGGGGTTTGATGGCTACACCTTC. Its translation: CATSDIGQGFDGYTF.

This clone came up a few times. This sequence joins TRBV3-1 (or the pseudogene TRBV3-2) and TRBJ2-2; D is unclear. Germline lookup yields CDR1 LGHDT and CDR2 YNNKEL (reference sequence). The CDR3 length is 14 residues. V gave up 0 bases and J gave up 4 bases, with 6 bases separating them. This CDR3 reads CASSQDGVTGELFF. CDR3 DNA: TGTGCCAGCAGCCAAGATGGGGTCACCGGGGAGCTGTTTTTT.

This chain uses TRBV2 with TRBJ2-6, with D possibly TRBD1 on 6 matching bases. V was trimmed by 3 bases and J by 2 bases, leaving 14 bases between them. This CDR3 has 17 amino acids. The V gene's germline CDR1 is SNHLY and CDR2 FYNNEI. CDR3 in amino acids: CASSDRQGLAGANVLTF. The CDR3 DNA reads as TGTGCCAGCAGTGATAGGCAGGGGTTGGCTGGGGCCAACGTCCTGACTTTC. Together with reference TRBV2 and TRBJ2-6, the CDR3 gives the full variable domain: EPEVTQTPSHQVTQMGQEVILRCVPISNHLYFYWYRQILGQKVEFLVSFYNNEISEKSEIFDDQFSVERPDGSNFTLKIRSTKLEDSAMYFCASSDRQGLAGANVLTFGAGSRLTVL.

J is TRBJ1-2 and V is TRBV5-5; D is uncertain. V lost 0 bases, J lost 4 bases, and 10 bases lay in between. The CDR3 is made up of 14 amino acids. From germline, CDR1 is SGHKS and CDR2 YYEKEE (reference sequence). The CDR3 region has the DNA TGTGCCAGCAGCTTGGGTGACGGAAGCTATGGCTACACCTTC. Residues: CASSLGDGSYGYTF.

J is TRBJ2-5 and V is TRBV18, with D possibly matching TRBD2 (5 bases). The CDR3 covers 15 residues. Trimming shortened V by 1 base and J by 1 base, and 10 bases separated the two germline ends. Germline lookup yields CDR1 KGHSH and CDR2 LQKENI. The DNA for the CDR3 is TGTGCCAGCTCACCACAGACTATATTCCAAGAGACCCAGTACTTC. It yields the protein CASSPQTIFQETQYF.

V is TRBV23-1 and J is TRBJ1-2, with no clear D. TRBV23-1 is assigned to the ORF class and has an uncertain function. V dropped 10 bases and J dropped 0 bases, with 18 bases sitting between them. The CDR3 length is 15 residues. The CDR3 DNA is TGCGCCACCGAAAGTTCGGCCCTAACTAACTATGGCTACACCTTC. This encodes CATESSALTNYGYTF.

The rearrangement joins TRBV4-3 to TRBJ2-5; D gene ambiguous. Germline CDR1 and CDR2: LGHNA and YSLEER. The CDR3 has 14 residues. The V end was cut by 1 base, the J end by 5 bases, with 11 bases between. DNA for the CDR3: TGCGCCAGCAGCCAAGTTTTCCAGGCGGAGACCCAGTACTTC. It translates to CASSQVFQAETQYF.

The V and J genes are TRBV9 and TRBJ2-2, with 10 bases identical to TRBD1. Per the germline V gene, CDR1 is SGDLS and CDR2 is YYNGEE. This CDR3 has 15 residues. Trimming removed 6 bases from V and 4 bases from J; junction bases left unmatched: 6. Here the CDR3 DNA reads TGTGCCAGCAAAAGGACAGGGGGTAGCACCGGGGAGCTGTTTTTT. This codes for CASKRTGGSTGELFF.

This rearrangement joins TRBV11-2 to TRBJ1-1; D ambiguous. This CDR3 comprises 12 residues. V lost 1 base and J lost 7, with 7 bases in between. Germline loops: CDR1 SGHAT, CDR2 FQNNGV. CDR3 sequence (DNA): TGTGCCAGCAGCTTAGCACAGCGTGAAGCTTTCTTT. Its translation: CASSLAQREAFF.

The chain carries TRBV7-3 and TRBJ2-1, with D hard to call. The CDR3 covers 16 residues. Germline loops: CDR1 SGHTA, CDR2 FQGTGA. Trimming removed 5 bases at V and 0 bases at J, with 14 bases between. CDR3 sequence reads: CASSPRRTSSYNEQFF. As DNA, the CDR3 is TGTGCCAGCAGCCCAAGACGGACGAGCTCCTACAATGAGCAGTTCTTC. The whole variable domain, remainder taken from reference TRBV7-3 and TRBJ2-1, is GAGVSQTPSNKVTEKGKYVELRCDPISGHTALYWYRQSLGQGPEFLIYFQGTGAADDSGLPNDRFFAVRPEGSVSTLKIQRTERGDSAVYLCASSPRRTSSYNEQFFGPGTRLTVL.

This chain uses TRBV5-1 with TRBJ2-2; the match to TRBD1 covers 8 bases. This CDR3 contains 15 residues. Germline CDR1 and CDR2: SGHRS and YFSETQ. The ends lost 7 bases at V and 4 bases at J; junction bases unmatched: 9. The CDR3 region is CASAPQGAVTGELFF. CDR3 nucleotide sequence: TGCGCCAGCGCCCCCCAGGGGGCGGTCACCGGGGAGCTGTTTTTT.

This clone came up once. The V gene is TRBV27, the J gene TRBJ2-3; TRBD2 aligns across 8 bases. CDR3 length: 16 residues. V shed 5 bases, J shed 2 bases, and the junction held 9 bases outside the gene matches. Germline-derived CDR1 and CDR2 are MNHEY and SMNVEV (reference sequence). The CDR3 reads CASSLGVAGFTDTQYF. The CDR3 region has the DNA TGTGCCAGCAGTCTGGGGGTAGCGGGGTTCACAGATACGCAGTATTTT.

The rearrangement uses TRBV7-2 and TRBJ1-4; D gene ambiguous. CDR1 and CDR2 (germline): SGHTA, FQGNSA. The V and J ends lost 7 bases and 11 bases respectively, with 17 bases between them. The CDR3 is 13 amino acids. CDR3 coding DNA: TGTGCCAGCAACGGCCGGGCAGGATCGAAACTGTTTTTT. It specifies CASNGRAGSKLFF.

The chain carries TRBV7-2 and TRBJ1-5, with D perhaps matching TRBD1 (5 bases). The CDR3 spans 15 residues. Germline values: CDR1 SGHTA, CDR2 FQGNSA. V was pared by 3 bases and J by 0 bases, with 9 bases between. CDR3 DNA sequence: TGTGCCAGCAGCTTCCGGGACTATAGCAATCAGCCCCAGCATTTT. Protein: CASSFRDYSNQPQHF.

V usage is TRBV2 and J usage is TRBJ2-7, with TRBD1 matching 11 bases. The ends lost 6 bases at V and 4 bases at J; junction bases unmatched: 11. This CDR3 is 16 amino acids long. Germline CDR1 is SNHLY and CDR2 is FYNNEI. This CDR3 reads CASSPALGTGGYEQYF. The CDR3 DNA is TGTGCCAGCAGCCCCGCCCTCGGGACAGGGGGTTACGAGCAGTACTTC. The full variable domain, its missing parts supplied by reference TRBV2 and TRBJ2-7, is EPEVTQTPSHQVTQMGQEVILRCVPISNHLYFYWYRQILGQKVEFLVSFYNNEISEKSEIFDDQFSVERPDGSNFTLKIRSTKLEDSAMYFCASSPALGTGGYEQYFGPGTRLTVT.

CDR3 nucleotides: TGTGCCAGCAGTTCACGGCGGGATTATGAAAAACTGTTTTTT. It encodes CASSSRRDYEKLFF. J is TRBJ1-4 and V is TRBV2; D ambiguous. V gave up 5 bases and J gave up 6 bases, with 13 bases separating them. The germline gives CDR1 SNHLY, CDR2 FYNNEI. This CDR3 contains 14 residues.

V gene TRBV4-3 combines with J gene TRBJ1-4, with a possible D match to TRBD1 (5 bases). The CDR3 is made up of 15 amino acids. Deletions cut 0 bases from V and 8 bases from J, with 13 bases between. Germline values: CDR1 LGHNA, CDR2 YSLEER. The CDR3 protein is CASSQDGGVGEKLFF. The CDR3 bases are TGCGCCAGCAGCCAAGACGGGGGAGTGGGGGAAAAACTGTTTTTT.

This rearrangement joins TRBV7-9 to TRBJ1-5, with D unresolved. This CDR3 comprises 13 residues. The V and J ends lost 5 bases and 3 bases respectively, with 8 bases between them. The germline CDR1 and CDR2 sequences are SEHNR and FQNEAQ (reference sequence). CDR3 residues: CASSPLTNQPQHF. CDR3 coding DNA: TGTGCCAGCAGCCCCTTGACCAATCAGCCCCAGCATTTT.

The V and J genes are TRBV13 and TRBJ2-3, with 8 bases that match TRBD1. The J segment lost 4 bases and the V segment lost 3 bases, leaving 3 bases of the junction unmatched. The CDR3 contains 14 residues. Germline V gives CDR1 PRHDT, CDR2 FYEKMQ (reference sequence). The CDR3 sequence: CASSFNRGADTQYF. The CDR3 DNA reads TGTGCCAGCAGCTTTAACAGGGGGGCAGATACGCAGTATTTT.

The genes are TRBV6-5 and TRBJ2-1; 9 nucleotides line up with TRBD2. The V and J ends lost 2 bases and 2 bases, in that order; junction bases with no gene match: 4. The CDR3 contains 16 residues. Looked up from germline, CDR1 is MNHEY and CDR2 is SVGAGI. CDR3 bases: TGTGCCAGCAGTTACCAGGGCGGGGGGGCCTACAATGAGCAGTTCTTC. Translation gives CASSYQGGGAYNEQFF.